A single sample gave rise to the 6 T cell receptor beta chains below, sequenced in a study of control samples from healthy donors and cancer patients. The table came from immunoSEQ multiplex PCR; TCRdb's copy has only in-frame clones and leaves some out. Among about 170,000 clones listed, around 90% were seen once. Specimen: blood. Every receptor here comes from a man aged 30 to 39 in good health.

The rearrangement uses TRBV7-9 and TRBJ1-2, with TRBD1 matching 7 bases. In germline, CDR1 is SEHNR, CDR2 FQNEAQ (reference sequence). This CDR3 has 14 amino acids. The trim removed 3 bases at V and 6 bases at J, leaving 7 bases unmatched. In DNA form, the CDR3 reads TGTGCCAGCAGCTTGGGACAGCCTGGAGATGGCTACACCTTC. It codes for CASSLGQPGDGYTF.

CDR3 nucleotides: TGTGCCAGCAGCTTAGAGAGGACTAGCGGGTCAAGGAGCTCCTACGAGCAGTACTTC. As protein: CASSLERTSGSRSSYEQYF. This chain uses TRBV7-2 with TRBJ2-7, with 11 nucleotides matching TRBD2. Germline V gives CDR1 SGHTA, CDR2 FQGNSA. The J segment lost 0 bases and the V segment lost 1 base, leaving 11 bases of the junction unmatched. There are 19 residues in the CDR3.

The V call is TRBV14, the J call TRBJ1-2, with D possibly matching TRBD1 (6 bases). V was pared by 4 bases and J by 3 bases, with 9 bases between. The CDR3 contains 13 residues. Germline CDR1 and CDR2: SGHDN and FVKESK. The CDR3 here is CASSRTEYYGYTF. The CDR3 DNA follows: TGTGCCAGCAGCCGGACAGAATACTATGGCTACACCTTC.

The chain couples TRBV12-5 to TRBJ2-7; 7 bases match TRBD1. Losses at the gene ends were 7 bases for V and 5 bases for J; bases not matched to a gene: 8. The CDR3 spans 13 residues. CDR1 and CDR2 (germline): LGHNT, FRNRAP. CDR3 in DNA: TGTGCTAGTGCCCGAGACAGGGACCACGAGCAGTACTTC. Translated: CASARDRDHEQYF.

The chain has TRBV5-6 and TRBJ1-4; no definite D call. V lost 1 base to trimming and J lost 0 bases, with 4 bases between them. The length of the CDR3 is 14 residues. Germline V gene lookup returns CDR1 SGHDT and CDR2 YYEEEE. The CDR3 loop reads CASSLLATNEKLFF. For the CDR3, the DNA is TGTGCCAGCAGCTTGCTAGCAACTAATGAAAAACTGTTTTTT.

The rearrangement joins TRBV6-5 to TRBJ2-5; 7 bases agree with TRBD1. With 5 bases clipped from V and 9 bases from J, the junction kept 12 bases outside the gene matches. Per the germline V gene, CDR1 is MNHEY and CDR2 is SVGAGI. The CDR3 extends over 14 amino acids. The CDR3 loop is CASSTQGGAASQYF. The DNA of the CDR3 is TGTGCCAGCAGTACACAAGGGGGCGCAGCATCCCAGTACTTC.